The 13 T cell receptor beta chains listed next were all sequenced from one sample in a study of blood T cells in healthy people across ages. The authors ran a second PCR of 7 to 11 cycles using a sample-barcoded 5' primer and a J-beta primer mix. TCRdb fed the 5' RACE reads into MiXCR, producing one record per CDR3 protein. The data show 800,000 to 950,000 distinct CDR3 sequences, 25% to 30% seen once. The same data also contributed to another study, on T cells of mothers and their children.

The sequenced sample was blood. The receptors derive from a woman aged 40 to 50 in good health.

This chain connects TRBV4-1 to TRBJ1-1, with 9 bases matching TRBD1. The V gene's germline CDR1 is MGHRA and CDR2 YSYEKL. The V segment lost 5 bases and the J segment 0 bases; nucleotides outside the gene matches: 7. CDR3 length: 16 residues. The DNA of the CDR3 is TGCGCCAGCAGCGCCGGGACAGGGTCTATGAACACTGAAGCTTTCTTT. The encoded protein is CASSAGTGSMNTEAFF.

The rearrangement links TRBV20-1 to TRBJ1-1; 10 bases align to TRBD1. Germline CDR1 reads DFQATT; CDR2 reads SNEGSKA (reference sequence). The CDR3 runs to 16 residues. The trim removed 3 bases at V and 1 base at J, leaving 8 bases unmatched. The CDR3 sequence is CSARGDRGRWNTEAFF. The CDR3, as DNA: TGCAGTGCTAGGGGAGACAGGGGGCGATGGAACACTGAAGCTTTCTTT.

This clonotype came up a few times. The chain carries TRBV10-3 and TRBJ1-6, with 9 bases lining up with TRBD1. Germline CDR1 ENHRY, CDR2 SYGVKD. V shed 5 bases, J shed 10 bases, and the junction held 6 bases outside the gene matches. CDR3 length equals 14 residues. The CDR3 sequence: CAISPGQGYSPLHF. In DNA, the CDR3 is TGTGCCATCAGTCCGGGACAGGGCTACTCACCCCTCCACTTT.

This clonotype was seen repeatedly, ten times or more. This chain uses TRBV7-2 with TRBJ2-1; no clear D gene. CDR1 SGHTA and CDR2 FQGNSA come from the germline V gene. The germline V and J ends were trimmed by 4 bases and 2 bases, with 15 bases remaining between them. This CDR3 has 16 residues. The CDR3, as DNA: TGTGCCAGCAGCTCTTTAGGTGCCACTCCCTACAATGAGCAGTTCTTC. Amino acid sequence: CASSSLGATPYNEQFF.

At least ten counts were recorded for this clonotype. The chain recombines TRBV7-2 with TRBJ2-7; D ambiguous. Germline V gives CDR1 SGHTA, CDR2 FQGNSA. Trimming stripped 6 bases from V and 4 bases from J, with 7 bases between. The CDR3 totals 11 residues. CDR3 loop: CASSLKYEQYF. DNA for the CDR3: TGTGCCAGCAGTTTAAAATACGAGCAGTACTTC.

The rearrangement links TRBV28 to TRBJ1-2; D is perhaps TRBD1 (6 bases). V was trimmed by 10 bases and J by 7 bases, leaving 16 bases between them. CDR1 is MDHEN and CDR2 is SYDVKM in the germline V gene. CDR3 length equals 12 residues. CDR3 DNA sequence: TGTGCCACCGGGAGGGGGTCTCGTGGCTACACCTTC. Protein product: CATGRGSRGYTF.

The chain's CDR3 is CATSDFGQASYNEQFF. In nucleotides, the CDR3 is TGTGCCACCAGTGATTTCGGGCAAGCCTCCTACAATGAGCAGTTCTTC. This chain uses TRBV24-1 with TRBJ2-1; D unresolved. This CDR3 region has 16 residues. Germline CDR1 reads KGHDR; CDR2 reads SFDVKD. V lost 1 base to trimming and J lost 0 bases, with 9 bases between them.

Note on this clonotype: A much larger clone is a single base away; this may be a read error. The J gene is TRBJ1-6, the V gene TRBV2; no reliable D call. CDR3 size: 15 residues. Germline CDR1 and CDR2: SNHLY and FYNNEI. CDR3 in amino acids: CASSEARVRASPRHF. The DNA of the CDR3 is TGTGCCAGCAGTGAAGCGCGGGTCCGCGCAAGTCCCCGCCACTTT.

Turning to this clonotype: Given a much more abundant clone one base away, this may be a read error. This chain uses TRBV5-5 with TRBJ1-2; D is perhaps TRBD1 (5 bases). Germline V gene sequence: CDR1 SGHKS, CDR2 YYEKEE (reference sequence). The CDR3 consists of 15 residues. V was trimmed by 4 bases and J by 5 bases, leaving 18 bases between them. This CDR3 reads CASSPGTSVRYGYTF. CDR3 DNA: TGTGCCAGCAGCCCGGGGACTTCGGTACGGTATGGCTACACCTTC.

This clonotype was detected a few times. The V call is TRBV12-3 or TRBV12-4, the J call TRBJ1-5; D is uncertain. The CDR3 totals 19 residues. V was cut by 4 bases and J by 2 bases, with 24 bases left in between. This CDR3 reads CASSSSLKGSLFRNQPQHF. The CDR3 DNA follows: TGTGCCAGCAGTTCGAGTCTAAAGGGTAGCCTCTTTCGCAATCAGCCCCAGCATTTT.

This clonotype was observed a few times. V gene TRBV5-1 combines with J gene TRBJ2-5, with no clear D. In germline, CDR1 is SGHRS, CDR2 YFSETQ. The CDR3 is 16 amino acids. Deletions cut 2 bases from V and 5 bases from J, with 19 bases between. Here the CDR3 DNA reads TGCGCCAGCAGCTTAGGGTGGAATCGGGTAATGGAGACCCAGTACTTC. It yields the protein CASSLGWNRVMETQYF.

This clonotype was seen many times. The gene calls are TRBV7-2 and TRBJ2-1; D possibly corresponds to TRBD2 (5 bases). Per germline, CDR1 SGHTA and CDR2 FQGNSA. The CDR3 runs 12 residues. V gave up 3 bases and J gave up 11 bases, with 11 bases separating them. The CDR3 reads CASSFLGEKQFF. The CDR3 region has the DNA TGTGCCAGCAGCTTTTTGGGAGAAAAGCAGTTCTTC.

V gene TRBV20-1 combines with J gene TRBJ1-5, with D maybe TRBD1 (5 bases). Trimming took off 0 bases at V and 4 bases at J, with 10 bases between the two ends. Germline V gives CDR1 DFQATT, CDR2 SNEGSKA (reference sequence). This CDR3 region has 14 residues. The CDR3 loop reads CSARDGGYNQPQHF. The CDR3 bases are TGCAGTGCTAGAGATGGGGGTTATAATCAGCCCCAGCATTTT.